The T cell receptor beta chain under discussion was sequenced for a study of human T cells and chemical hapten exposure. Study-level information: The patient population, which was mostly female, had alopecia areata, totalis or universalis. The study's findings and limits: Versus controls, expanded TCRs had significantly more large CDR3 similarity clusters.

MiXCR, applied by TCRdb to the RACE reads, yields one record per CDR3 protein. The repertoire consists of 95,000 to 150,000 distinct CDR3 sequences, with approximately 12% occurring once and the leading ten covering roughly 2.8%. The CDR3 is 15 amino acids. Germline V lookup: CDR1 LGHDT, CDR2 YNNKEL (reference sequence). V was clipped by 4 bases and J by 9 bases; unmatched bases: 8. Time point given: pre-sensitization, week 0. Treatment in this sample: therapeutic diphenylcyclopropenone sensitization with weekly scalp DPC. Details on this clonotype: Its specificity is not known.

V is TRBV3-1 and J is TRBJ2-1, with 11 bases aligning to TRBD1. The sample consisted of whole blood, taken in connection with sensitization to the hapten diphenylcyclopropenone (DPC). The TCR was taken from a woman aged 18 to 35 with alopecia areata. Some clones in this sample may be carry-over from other donors' samples. The CDR3 region is CASSPGQGARGEQFF. The CDR3 coding sequence is TGTGCCAGCAGCCCCGGACAGGGGGCAAGAGGTGAGCAGTTCTTC.